Listed below are T cell receptor beta chains from one sample, sequenced in a study of naive and memory T cell subsets. MiXCR was run by TCRdb on the 5' RACE reads, yielding one entry per CDR3 protein. The sample includes over 50,000 distinct CDR3 sequences, 6% to 8.5% of them seen just once. The receptor set was obtained from a female donor in good health. Both conserved end residues are part of each CDR3. Fields, in order: J gene, D gene, V gene, clone size, CDR3 DNA, CDR3 protein. D genes are given only for firm matches. Clone sizes are given selectively: once, few, many, or a class where the clone is expanded.

j_call: TRBJ1-3
d_call: TRBD1
v_call: TRBV14
clone_size: -
cdr3_nt: TGTGCCAGCAGCCCGACAGGGATTAGCTCTGGAAACACCACATATTTT
cdr3_aa: CASSPTGISSGNTTYF

j_call: TRBJ2-7
d_call: -
v_call: TRBV2
clone_size: many
cdr3_nt: TGTGCCAGCAGGCTAGCGCCGGCTTCGGGCGAGCAGTACTTC
cdr3_aa: CASRLAPASGEQYF

j_call: TRBJ2-2
d_call: -
v_call: TRBV6-2/TRBV6-3
clone_size: -
cdr3_nt: TGTGCCAGCAGGGAGGCAGGGGTAAACACCGGGGAGCTGTTTTTT
cdr3_aa: CASREAGVNTGELFF

j_call: TRBJ2-3
d_call: TRBD2
v_call: TRBV10-3
clone_size: -
cdr3_nt: TGTGCCATCAGTGATGCGGGGGGGCGCACAGATACGCAGTATTTT
cdr3_aa: CAISDAGGRTDTQYF

j_call: TRBJ2-3
d_call: -
v_call: TRBV4-1
clone_size: many
cdr3_nt: TGCGCCAGCAGCCAAGTTACCACAGATACGCAGTATTTT
cdr3_aa: CASSQVTTDTQYF

j_call: TRBJ1-4
d_call: -
v_call: TRBV6-6
clone_size: many
cdr3_nt: TGTGCCAGCAGCCTGGACTGGAATGAAAAACTGTTTTTT
cdr3_aa: CASSLDWNEKLFF

j_call: TRBJ2-7
d_call: -
v_call: TRBV30
clone_size: many
cdr3_nt: TGTGCCTGGAGTCGGGGAATTCCCTACGAGCAGTACTTC
cdr3_aa: CAWSRGIPYEQYF

j_call: TRBJ1-5
d_call: TRBD1
v_call: TRBV6-5
clone_size: many
cdr3_nt: TGTGCCAGCAGTTACTCCCCCAACAGGGGTAATCAGCCCCAGCATTTT
cdr3_aa: CASSYSPNRGNQPQHF

j_call: TRBJ1-2
d_call: -
v_call: TRBV2
clone_size: -
cdr3_nt: TGTGCCAGCACATGGAGTCCGGTGGGCGGCTACACCTTC
cdr3_aa: CASTWSPVGGYTF

j_call: TRBJ1-3
d_call: TRBD1
v_call: TRBV7-8
clone_size: -
cdr3_nt: TGTGCCAGCAGCCTCCAAATAACAGGGGGCCCTGGAAACACCATATATTTT
cdr3_aa: CASSLQITGGPGNTIYF

j_call: TRBJ2-1
d_call: -
v_call: TRBV2
clone_size: few
cdr3_nt: TGTGCCAGCGGGGTGCACGGACGGAGGAATTACTTC
cdr3_aa: CASGVHGRRNYF

j_call: TRBJ2-2
d_call: -
v_call: TRBV13
clone_size: -
cdr3_nt: TGTGCCAGCAGGCTTACAGGGACCGGGGAGCTGTTTTTT
cdr3_aa: CASRLTGTGELFF

j_call: TRBJ2-5
d_call: -
v_call: TRBV7-3
clone_size: many
cdr3_nt: TGTGCCAGCAGCTCACGAGGGCGGGTAAAACAAGAGACCCAGTACTTC
cdr3_aa: CASSSRGRVKQETQYF

j_call: TRBJ1-1
d_call: -
v_call: TRBV2
clone_size: many
cdr3_nt: TGTGCCAGCAGTGTTATACGGGCTGAAGCTTTCTTT
cdr3_aa: CASSVIRAEAFF

j_call: TRBJ2-1
d_call: -
v_call: TRBV21-1
clone_size: -
cdr3_nt: TGTGCCAGCAGCCACCAAGGGGGGGTGAGCGTTCAGAATGAGCAGTTCTTC
cdr3_aa: CASSHQGGVSVQNEQFF

j_call: TRBJ1-5
d_call: -
v_call: TRBV11-2
clone_size: many
cdr3_nt: TGTGCCAGCAGCTTATACGGGAATAGCAATCAGCCCCAGCATTTT
cdr3_aa: CASSLYGNSNQPQHF

j_call: TRBJ2-5
d_call: -
v_call: TRBV24-1
clone_size: many
cdr3_nt: TGTGCCACCAGTGATGCGGAGACCCAGTACTTC
cdr3_aa: CATSDAETQYF

j_call: TRBJ1-4
d_call: -
v_call: TRBV20-1
clone_size: -
cdr3_nt: TGCAGTGCTAGTGAGTTTTTGGAAGCAACTAATGAAAAACTGTTTTTT
cdr3_aa: CSASEFLEATNEKLFF

j_call: TRBJ2-7
d_call: TRBD1
v_call: TRBV12-3/TRBV12-4
clone_size: -
cdr3_nt: TGTGCCAGCAGTATGACGGGACAGGGTATCAACGAGCAGTACTTC
cdr3_aa: CASSMTGQGINEQYF

j_call: TRBJ2-7
d_call: TRBD2
v_call: TRBV11-2
clone_size: many
cdr3_nt: TGTGCCAGCAGCCGGACTAGCGGGGCCTACGAGCAGTACTTC
cdr3_aa: CASSRTSGAYEQYF

j_call: TRBJ2-2
d_call: -
v_call: TRBV11-1
clone_size: few
cdr3_nt: TGTGCCAGCAGCTTCGGGGGGCTCACCGGGGAGCTGTTTTTT
cdr3_aa: CASSFGGLTGELFF

j_call: TRBJ2-7
d_call: -
v_call: TRBV7-9
clone_size: -
cdr3_nt: TGTGCCAGCAGCTTTGGCGAGCAGTACTTC
cdr3_aa: CASSFGEQYF

j_call: TRBJ2-1
d_call: -
v_call: TRBV27
clone_size: many
cdr3_nt: TGTGCCAGCAGAGCAGGGGTGAGAAGCTCCTACAATGAGCAGTTCTTC
cdr3_aa: CASRAGVRSSYNEQFF

j_call: TRBJ2-5
d_call: TRBD1
v_call: TRBV27
clone_size: many
cdr3_nt: TGTGCCAGCAGTTTCACGGGAACTATGACGGACAGGGGGCACGAGACCCAGTACTTC
cdr3_aa: CASSFTGTMTDRGHETQYF

j_call: TRBJ2-1
d_call: -
v_call: TRBV6-1
clone_size: many
cdr3_nt: TGTGCCAGCAGTAGACTTGGCAATGAGCAGTTCTTC
cdr3_aa: CASSRLGNEQFF

j_call: TRBJ1-2
d_call: -
v_call: TRBV4-1
clone_size: few
cdr3_nt: TGCGCCAGCAGCCAAGAGCCCCATGCATCCTACTATGGCTACACCTTC
cdr3_aa: CASSQEPHASYYGYTF

j_call: TRBJ2-2
d_call: -
v_call: TRBV7-9
clone_size: few
cdr3_nt: TGTGCCAGCAGCTACGGCGCGGGGAACACCGGGGAGCTGTTTTTT
cdr3_aa: CASSYGAGNTGELFF

j_call: TRBJ2-3
d_call: TRBD1
v_call: TRBV18
clone_size: many
cdr3_nt: TGTGCCAGCTCACCTAGCGACAGGGGCACAGATACGCAGTATTTT
cdr3_aa: CASSPSDRGTDTQYF

j_call: TRBJ2-3
d_call: -
v_call: TRBV14
clone_size: -
cdr3_nt: TGTGCCAGCAGCCAAGATCGAACAGATACGCAGTATTTT
cdr3_aa: CASSQDRTDTQYF

j_call: TRBJ2-2
d_call: -
v_call: TRBV6-1
clone_size: -
cdr3_nt: TGTGCCAGCAGTGACTCGCTCGCTGCCGGGGAGCTGTTTTTT
cdr3_aa: CASSDSLAAGELFF

j_call: TRBJ1-1
d_call: -
v_call: TRBV7-2
clone_size: many
cdr3_nt: TGTGCCAGCAGCTTAGCTGTCGTTGGTCGGGAACAAGCTTTCTTT
cdr3_aa: CASSLAVVGREQAFF

j_call: TRBJ2-7
d_call: -
v_call: TRBV28
clone_size: -
cdr3_nt: TGTGCCAGCAGTTTGGGTACCGGTTGGGAGCAGTACTTC
cdr3_aa: CASSLGTGWEQYF

j_call: TRBJ1-6
d_call: -
v_call: TRBV9
clone_size: -
cdr3_nt: TGTGCCAGCAGCCCCGGACCGAATTCACCCCTCCACTTT
cdr3_aa: CASSPGPNSPLHF

j_call: TRBJ2-5
d_call: -
v_call: TRBV20-1
clone_size: many
cdr3_nt: TGCAGTGCTCGCCAGGGTGGGGTGGAGACCCAGTACTTC
cdr3_aa: CSARQGGVETQYF

j_call: TRBJ1-2
d_call: -
v_call: TRBV4-3
clone_size: few
cdr3_nt: TGCGCCAGCACCAAAACAGGAACTAACTATGGCTACACCTTC
cdr3_aa: CASTKTGTNYGYTF

j_call: TRBJ1-5
d_call: -
v_call: TRBV7-2
clone_size: many
cdr3_nt: TGTGCCAGCAGCTCGACAGAAAATCAGCCCCAGCATTTT
cdr3_aa: CASSSTENQPQHF

j_call: TRBJ2-6
d_call: -
v_call: TRBV29-1
clone_size: many
cdr3_nt: TGCAGCGTTGTCATCCACTCTGGGGCCAACGTCCTGACTTTC
cdr3_aa: CSVVIHSGANVLTF

j_call: TRBJ2-5
d_call: TRBD2
v_call: TRBV4-2
clone_size: -
cdr3_nt: TGTGCCAGCAGCCGTCGGACTAGCGGGGGGGCTGGGGAGACCCAGTACTTC
cdr3_aa: CASSRRTSGGAGETQYF

j_call: TRBJ1-5
d_call: -
v_call: TRBV20-1
clone_size: few
cdr3_nt: TGCAGTGCTAAATTGGGTAGCAATCAGCCCCAGCATTTT
cdr3_aa: CSAKLGSNQPQHF

j_call: TRBJ1-6
d_call: -
v_call: TRBV19
clone_size: many
cdr3_nt: TGTGCCAGTAGTATTGGCACCAGCTCCTATAATTCACCCCTCCACTTT
cdr3_aa: CASSIGTSSYNSPLHF

j_call: TRBJ2-6
d_call: -
v_call: TRBV9
clone_size: few
cdr3_nt: TGTGCCAGCAGGGGGGGCGACCGACACTCTGGGGCCAACGTCCTGACTTTC
cdr3_aa: CASRGGDRHSGANVLTF

j_call: TRBJ1-2
d_call: -
v_call: TRBV4-1
clone_size: many
cdr3_nt: TGCGCCAGCAGCCGCCCAGACAGAAACTATGGCTACACCTTC
cdr3_aa: CASSRPDRNYGYTF

j_call: TRBJ2-3
d_call: -
v_call: TRBV9
clone_size: few
cdr3_nt: TGTGCCAGCAGCGTAGAGGGGGTTCCCACAGATACGCAGTATTTT
cdr3_aa: CASSVEGVPTDTQYF

j_call: TRBJ1-5
d_call: -
v_call: TRBV20-1
clone_size: few
cdr3_nt: TGCAGTGCTAGAGTTAATTGGGAACAGGGAACCCAGCCCCAGCATTTT
cdr3_aa: CSARVNWEQGTQPQHF

j_call: TRBJ2-5
d_call: -
v_call: TRBV15
clone_size: -
cdr3_nt: TGTGCCACCAGCAGAGTTCTTGCCCTAGGGGAGACCCAGTACTTC
cdr3_aa: CATSRVLALGETQYF

j_call: TRBJ2-1
d_call: -
v_call: TRBV12-5
clone_size: many
cdr3_nt: TGTGCTAGTCGTGATACTAGACCCTCCTACAATGAGCAGTTCTTC
cdr3_aa: CASRDTRPSYNEQFF

j_call: TRBJ1-1
d_call: TRBD1
v_call: TRBV9
clone_size: few
cdr3_nt: TGTGCCAGCAGCGTAGGACAGGGGGCGGTGACTGAAGCTTTCTTT
cdr3_aa: CASSVGQGAVTEAFF

j_call: TRBJ2-7
d_call: -
v_call: TRBV7-2
clone_size: -
cdr3_nt: TGTGCCAGCAGCCCACCGAGGGGTAACTCCTACGAGCAGTACTTC
cdr3_aa: CASSPPRGNSYEQYF

j_call: TRBJ1-2
d_call: TRBD1
v_call: TRBV20-1
clone_size: many
cdr3_nt: TGCAGTGCTACACCGGGACAGGCCTATGGCTACACCTTC
cdr3_aa: CSATPGQAYGYTF

j_call: TRBJ1-4
d_call: -
v_call: TRBV5-1
clone_size: many
cdr3_nt: TGCGCCAGCAGCTTGGGAGCGGGCCAGAATGAAAAACTGTTTTTT
cdr3_aa: CASSLGAGQNEKLFF

j_call: TRBJ1-5
d_call: TRBD1
v_call: TRBV7-2
clone_size: many
cdr3_nt: TGTGCCAGCAGCGGACAGGGAAATCAGCCCCAGCATTTT
cdr3_aa: CASSGQGNQPQHF